Shown below are 3 T cell receptor beta chains from a single sample sequenced in a study of cytomegalovirus exposure and HLA in healthy donors. In the PCR, 60 Vbeta and 13 Jbeta primers were used. Clones were sequenced by immunoSEQ multiplex PCR, and TCRdb holds only the in-frame ones, with some missing. The listing contains 150,000 or so clones. Sequencing was carried out using PBMCs. All receptors come from a middle-aged woman in good health and CMV-seropositive.

The rearrangement joins TRBV28 to TRBJ1-5; 11 bases line up with TRBD1. V gave up 5 bases and J gave up 6 bases; unmatched junction bases: 6. The CDR3 contains 15 residues. Germline V gene lookup returns CDR1 MDHEN and CDR2 SYDVKM. Here the CDR3 reads CASSARTGGGQPQHF. Written as DNA, the CDR3 is TGTGCCAGCAGTGCCCGGACAGGGGGCGGTCAGCCCCAGCATTTT.

The chain employs TRBV14 and TRBJ2-7; D call uncertain. Germline V lookup: CDR1 SGHDN, CDR2 FVKESK. The germline V and J ends were trimmed by 1 base and 4 bases, with 5 bases remaining between them. CDR3 length: 12 residues. DNA of the CDR3: TGTGCCAGCAGCCAAGTGGCATACGAGCAGTACTTC. Encoded protein: CASSQVAYEQYF.

The chain uses TRBV9 and TRBJ2-3, with D perhaps TRBD2 (6 bases). CDR3 size: 15 residues. Trimming cost V 0 bases and J 6 bases, with 14 bases left between them. Germline V lookup: CDR1 SGDLS, CDR2 YYNGEE. The CDR3 nucleotides are TGTGCCAGCAGCGTAGGTGCGGGATGGGCGGATACGCAGTATTTT. This translates into CASSVGAGWADTQYF.